The 16 T cell receptor beta chains presented below share a single source sample, sequenced in a study of T cells in localized non-small cell lung cancer (dated by TCRdb to the early 2020s). Libraries were built with the immunoSEQ multiplex PCR assay. Held by TCRdb, this immuneACCESS table contains in-frame sequences only and omits some clones. Under half of the omission traces to an unresolved V gene where checked; the cause of the rest is unknown. For this sample there are about 22,000 clones; about nine tenths appear just once. The leading ten clones occupy 22% of the sample. Sample: PBMCs, taken before any cancer treatment. Receptor source: a man aged 40 to 70 with stage II squamous cell lung carcinoma.

This clone came up a few times. The rearrangement uses TRBV10-3 and TRBJ2-7; TRBD1 matches at 7 bases. Germline loops: CDR1 ENHRY, CDR2 SYGVKD. The junction had 11 bases not matched to a gene; V was cut back by 8 bases and J by 7 bases. The CDR3 is 13 residues long. The CDR3 protein is CAILPRGQREQYF. The DNA of the CDR3 is TGTGCCATCCTACCCCGGGGACAGAGGGAGCAGTACTTC.

The V call is TRBV5-1, the J call TRBJ1-1; D is undetermined. V gave up 4 bases and J gave up 0 bases, with 16 bases separating them. Germline CDR1 SGHRS, CDR2 YFSETQ. The length of the CDR3 is 16 residues. The CDR3 region has the DNA TGCGCCAGCAGCCAAAGGGAGGTCGTATTGAACACTGAAGCTTTCTTT. Translated, it gives CASSQREVVLNTEAFF.

The J gene is TRBJ1-1, the V gene TRBV10-2, with a tentative D call TRBD1 (6 bases). Trimming cost V 7 bases and J 2 bases, with 14 bases left between them. From germline, CDR1 is WSHSY and CDR2 SAAADI. The CDR3 is 14 amino acids. CDR3 in DNA: TGCGCCAGCACCCTAGACAGGCTTAACACTGAAGCTTTCTTT. It specifies CASTLDRLNTEAFF.

The V gene is TRBV6-5, the J gene TRBJ2-7; D is uncertain. Trimming took 6 bases from V and 4 from J, leaving 7 bases between them. The CDR3 is 11 residues long. CDR1 and CDR2 (germline): MNHEY, SVGAGI. This CDR3 reads CASSARYEQYF. The CDR3 DNA is TGTGCCAGCAGCGCCAGATACGAGCAGTACTTC.

J is TRBJ1-4 and V is TRBV28; 7 bases are a match to TRBD1. Per germline, CDR1 MDHEN and CDR2 SYDVKM. V gave up 6 bases and J gave up 0 bases; unmatched junction bases: 10. This CDR3 has 17 amino acids. CDR3 sequence: CASRSRTGRATNEKLFF. As DNA, the CDR3 is TGTGCCAGCAGGAGCCGGACAGGCAGGGCAACTAATGAAAAACTGTTTTTT.

V usage is TRBV15 and J usage is TRBJ2-7; a weak D match, TRBD2 (5 bases). The CDR3 contains 14 residues. The germline CDR1 and CDR2 sequences are LNHNV and YYDKDF (reference sequence). Trimming pared 0 bases from V and 1 base from J, leaving 7 bases between. The CDR3 bases are TGTGCCACCAGCAGAGAACGGGGTTCCTACGAGCAGTACTTC. Translation: CATSRERGSYEQYF. The full variable domain, with the rest looked up from reference TRBV15 and TRBJ2-7, is DAMVIQNPRYQVTQFGKPVTLSCSQTLNHNVMYWYQQKSSQAPKLLFHYYDKDFNNEADTPDNFQSRRPNTSFCFLDIRSPGLGDTAMYLCATSRERGSYEQYFGPGTRLTVT.

The genes are TRBV18 and TRBJ1-1, with D unresolved. This CDR3 region has 15 residues. The germline gives CDR1 KGHSH, CDR2 LQKENI. The V gene lost 3 bases and the J gene lost 4 bases, with 15 bases spanning the gap. This CDR3 reads CASSPRENLGTEAFF. The CDR3 nucleotides are TGTGCCAGCTCACCGAGGGAAAACTTGGGCACTGAAGCTTTCTTT.

This clone has just a few counts. The rearrangement uses TRBV28 and TRBJ2-7, with no clear D. The CDR3 loop spans 14 amino acids. V lost 4 bases and J 2 bases, leaving 12 bases between the germline ends. CDR1 and CDR2 (germline): MDHEN, SYDVKM. CDR3 residues: CASSSSDGTYEQYF. In nucleotides, the CDR3 is TGTGCCAGCAGTTCCTCTGACGGAACCTACGAGCAGTACTTC.

The CDR3 spells CASSAQVYYYNEQFF. In DNA, the CDR3 is TGTGCCAGCAGTGCCCAGGTCTACTACTACAATGAGCAGTTCTTC. The chain uses TRBV2 and TRBJ2-1; D is undetermined. Deletions cut 4 bases from V and 3 bases from J, with 13 bases between. The CDR3 extends over 15 amino acids. The germline gives CDR1 SNHLY, CDR2 FYNNEI. Full variable domain (missing parts from reference TRBV2 and TRBJ2-1): EPEVTQTPSHQVTQMGQEVILRCVPISNHLYFYWYRQILGQKVEFLVSFYNNEISEKSEIFDDQFSVERPDGSNFTLKIRSTKLEDSAMYFCASSAQVYYYNEQFFGPGTRLTVL.

The rearrangement links TRBV7-9 to TRBJ2-2, with TRBD2 as a possible D gene (6 bases). This CDR3 is 19 amino acids long. Deletions cut 5 bases from V and 4 bases from J, with 26 bases between. Per germline, CDR1 SEHNR and CDR2 FQNEAQ (reference sequence). The CDR3 DNA reads TGTGCCAGCAGCGAGAGGCGGGACGGAGACCGTCCTATCACCGGGGAGCTGTTTTTT. It encodes CASSERRDGDRPITGELFF.

The chain recombines TRBV11-3 with TRBJ2-3; D remains ambiguous. Germline-derived CDR1 and CDR2 are SGHNT and YENEEA. CDR3 length: 16 amino acids. Trimming removed 1 base from V and 5 bases from J, with 16 bases in between. CDR3 loop: CASSLGSASPRDTQYF. CDR3 DNA: TGTGCCAGCAGCTTAGGGTCGGCGTCCCCCCGAGATACGCAGTATTTT.

The chain is built from TRBV29-1 and TRBJ2-2; D might be TRBD2 (5 bases). Trimming took off 3 bases at V and 2 bases at J, with 7 bases between the two ends. In germline, CDR1 is SQVTM, CDR2 ANQGSEA. This CDR3 is 13 amino acids long. CDR3 bases: TGCAGCGTTGATGGACTCAACACCGGGGAGCTGTTTTTT. Translating it yields CSVDGLNTGELFF.

The V and J genes are TRBV2 and TRBJ1-5, with 7 positions matching TRBD1. Trimming cost V 0 bases and J 0 bases; bases outside gene matches: 8. Germline loops: CDR1 SNHLY, CDR2 FYNNEI. There are 18 residues in the CDR3. The CDR3 DNA is TGTGCCAGCAGTGAAGCTTGGGACAGTTCCCCTAGCAATCAGCCCCAGCATTTT. This gives the protein CASSEAWDSSPSNQPQHF. Drawing the rest from reference TRBV2 and TRBJ1-5, the complete variable domain is EPEVTQTPSHQVTQMGQEVILRCVPISNHLYFYWYRQILGQKVEFLVSFYNNEISEKSEIFDDQFSVERPDGSNFTLKIRSTKLEDSAMYFCASSEAWDSSPSNQPQHFGDGTRLSIL.

The chain has TRBV20-1 and TRBJ2-3; D is unresolved. Germline CDR1 DFQATT, CDR2 SNEGSKA (reference sequence). This CDR3 region has 11 residues. Trimming removed 3 bases at V and 4 bases at J, with 5 bases between. CDR3 protein: CSASTADTQYF. CDR3 DNA sequence: TGCAGTGCTAGCACGGCAGATACGCAGTATTTT.

The chain combines TRBV5-1 with TRBJ1-2; D unclear. CDR3 length: 14 amino acids. The V gene's germline CDR1 is SGHRS and CDR2 YFSETQ. The V end lost 4 bases, the J end lost 4 bases, and 14 bases lay between the germline ends. For the CDR3, the DNA is TGCGCCAGCAGCGGCGGAGAGCGCAGCTATGGCTACACCTTC. Its protein is CASSGGERSYGYTF.

This rearrangement joins TRBV19 to TRBJ2-1, with TRBD1 matching over 10 bases. Germline loops: CDR1 LNHDA, CDR2 SQIVND (reference sequence). The V gene end was trimmed by 3 bases and the J gene end by 10 bases; junction bases not matched to a gene: 9. The CDR3 has 15 amino acids. This CDR3 reads CASSIPGTGVGEQFF. The CDR3 DNA reads TGTGCCAGTAGTATCCCCGGGACAGGGGTCGGCGAGCAGTTCTTC.